Described below is a single TCR beta chain sequence and its context. Its binding antigen is unknown. Qualities for individual bases were not recorded, and no much larger clone is one base off. The germline ends are 13 bases apart after V is trimmed by 3 bases and J by 7 bases. There are 14 amino acids in the CDR3, from cysteine to phenylalanine inclusive. Only the CDR3 DNA stays, 42 bases, in frame from base 1. Reading the germline V gene gives CDR1 WSHSY and CDR2 SAAADI. The record originates from a study of identifying expanded T cells in peripheral blood (dated by TCRdb to the late 2010s). About the full investigation: Four technical replicates, made by sequencing separate aliquots from the same pool of genomic DNA, were compared pairwise. Overall results and qualifications from the work: It was expected by the authors that biological variance in healthy repertoires might increase further over much longer intervals, such as months to years. Across all healthy donors, variance in clone template counts between approximately 2-week samples was found to increase significantly with total template count. The binomial model flagged approximately 1.2 differentially abundant clones between technical replicates but 15 to 17 over around two weeks and approximately 18 over around four weeks. The beta-binomial model significantly reduced the number of clones called differentially abundant and the false-positive rate across all healthy-donor time intervals.

During the collection period, no infections or other immune events were recorded for the healthy donors. Blood repertoires from healthy donors were used as a training cohort for calibrating time-dependent variance in a beta-binomial model of differential abundance of T-cell clones. The training cohort was composed of 10 or so healthy donors, 3 female and 7 male. The donors were between roughly 25 and 65 years old, with an average age of 43 years. Whole blood from each healthy donor was obtained from a commercial supplier and was collected at three time points 2 to 3 weeks apart. For immunosequencing, genomic DNA was extracted from unsorted whole blood. TCRbeta CDR3 regions were profiled by bias-controlled multiplex PCR amplification of genomic DNA with the immunoSEQ Assay. In the authors' own workflow: To quantify the absolute abundance of each unique TCRbeta CDR3 region, the sequences were collapsed and filtered. Differential abundance was tested with two models: a binomial (Fisher-equivalent) model and a beta-binomial model that adds time-dependent variance fitted from healthy donors. Any clone with fewer than 5 combined templates was excluded, and a clone was called differentially abundant if its Benjamini-Hochberg FDR was below 0.01. Beta-binomial variance was modeled as a function of total template count across the two samples using the form v = (b*log(k)+a)^2. This immuneACCESS table, as held by TCRdb, lists in-frame sequences with V and J called but not all clones. Of the missing ones, under half trace to an unresolved V gene in checked studies; the others have no known cause. V and J calls and clone size are given by that table; D and trimming were obtained from the DNA. Here the sample has roughly 63,000 clones; under 85% occur a single time. The ten largest account for 15% to 20% of the sample.

The material sequenced was blood. Recombination connected TRBV10-2 to TRBJ1-5; perhaps TRBD1 is the D gene, with 6 bases matching. The TCR was taken from a person aged 18 to 70 in good health. The CDR3 loop reads CASSDLGGRQPQHF. The sequence in DNA is TGCGCCAGCAGTGACCTCGGGGGGCGACAGCCCCAGCATTTT.